Shown below are 32 T cell receptor beta chains from a single sample sequenced in a study of OX40 agonist ivuxolimab in advanced cancers. Method: immunoSEQ multiplex PCR; TCRdb's copy keeps in-frame clones and lacks some. The sample yields some 20,000 clones, just over 90% seen once. The sample here was CD4+ or CD8+ T cells sorted from blood, taken in a trial of the OX40 agonist ivuxolimab. The receptor source for this set is an adult with an advanced solid tumor such as melanoma, head and neck, liver or kidney cancer.

The J gene is TRBJ2-1, the V gene TRBV6-1; D unclear. The germline V and J ends were trimmed by 3 bases and 4 bases, with 7 bases remaining between them. Germline V gene sequence: CDR1 MNHNS, CDR2 SASEGT. This CDR3 is 13 amino acids long. The CDR3 DNA is TGTGCCAGCAGTGACAGGTTGTACAATGAGCAGTTCTTC. Its translation: CASSDRLYNEQFF.

CDR3 bases: TGTGCCAGCAGACCAGGGGACTATGGCTACACCTTC. Protein: CASRPGDYGYTF. V and J are TRBV6-1 and TRBJ1-2; D is possibly TRBD1 (6 bases). Between the trimmed V and J ends, which lost 6 bases and 3 bases, there was a span of 8 bases. Looked up from germline, CDR1 is MNHNS and CDR2 is SASEGT. The CDR3 covers 12 residues.

The chain has TRBV14 and TRBJ2-1; no clear D. Deletions cut 1 base from V and 0 bases from J, with 7 bases between. Germline loops: CDR1 SGHDN, CDR2 FVKESK. The CDR3 has 15 amino acids. DNA for the CDR3: TGTGCCAGCAGCCAAGTTTTAGGCTCCTACAATGAGCAGTTCTTC. Translated: CASSQVLGSYNEQFF. Using reference TRBV14 and TRBJ2-1 for the parts outside the CDR3, the full variable domain is EAGVTQFPSHSVIEKGQTVTLRCDPISGHDNLYWYRRVMGKEIKFLLHFVKESKQDESGMPNNRFLAERTGGTYSTLKVQPAELEDSGVYFCASSQVLGSYNEQFFGPGTRLTVL.

The V and J genes are TRBV30 and TRBJ1-1; D remains unclear. The CDR3 runs to 11 residues. Germline values: CDR1 GTSNPN, CDR2 SVGIG (reference sequence). Between the trimmed V and J ends, which lost 2 bases and 6 bases, there was a span of 7 bases. CDR3 nucleotides: TGTGCCTGGAGTACTACACCTGAAGCTTTCTTT. This codes for CAWSTTPEAFF. Variable domain in full (rest from reference TRBV30 and TRBJ1-1): SQTIHQWPATLVQPVGSPLSLECTVEGTSNPNLYWYRQAAGRGLQLLFYSVGIGQISSEVPQNLSASRPQDRQFILSSKKLLLSDSGFYLCAWSTTPEAFFGQGTRLTVV.

The chain couples TRBV30 to TRBJ1-6, with TRBD1 identical over 9 bases. J gave up 10 bases and V 2 bases, and 6 bases lay outside the gene matches. CDR3 length equals 14 residues. Germline CDR1 is GTSNPN and CDR2 is SVGIG (reference sequence). The CDR3 DNA reads TGTGCCTGGAGTACCGGGACAGGGCTCTCACCCCTCCACTTT. Translating gives CAWSTGTGLSPLHF.

Here the CDR3 DNA reads TGTGCCAGCAGCGCCGGGGCCTACAATGAGCAGTTCTTC. Its protein is CASSAGAYNEQFF. This chain joins TRBV7-2 and TRBJ2-1; TRBD2 might be the D (5 bases). This CDR3 has 13 residues. Between the trimmed V and J ends, which lost 5 bases and 2 bases, there was a span of 7 bases. Germline V gene lookup returns CDR1 SGHTA and CDR2 FQGNSA.

In this sample, this clone turned up once. The chain couples TRBV21-1 to TRBJ2-7. TRBV21-1 is recorded as a pseudogene. The CDR3 is made up of 14 amino acids. For the CDR3, the DNA is TGTGCCAGCAGCAAAGTGGGGATCTCCTACGAGCAGTACTTC. It codes for CASSKVGISYEQYF.

The genes are TRBV7-9 and TRBJ1-1, with D unclear. CDR3 length equals 12 residues. CDR1 and CDR2 from the germline V gene are SEHNR and FQNEAQ (reference sequence). V was pared by 1 base and J by 4 bases, with 4 bases between. CDR3 protein: CASSLGSTEAFF. The CDR3 DNA sequence: TGTGCCAGCAGCTTAGGGAGCACTGAAGCTTTCTTT. Supplemented by reference TRBV7-9 and TRBJ1-1, the full variable domain reads DTGVSQNPRHKITKRGQNVTFRCDPISEHNRLYWYRQTLGQGPEFLTYFQNEAQLEKSRLLSDRFSAERPKGSFSTLEIQRTEQGDSAMYLCASSLGSTEAFFGQGTRLTVV.

This chain joins TRBV7-9 and TRBJ1-2; the D gene is possibly TRBD1 (5 bases). This CDR3 has 14 residues. The germline V gene encodes CDR1 SEHNR and CDR2 FQNEAQ (reference sequence). Trimming shortened V by 5 bases and J by 3 bases, and 13 bases separated the two germline ends. CDR3 sequence: CASSPEGGDYGYTF. CDR3 DNA sequence: TGTGCCAGCAGCCCTGAGGGAGGGGACTATGGCTACACCTTC.

The J gene is TRBJ2-6, the V gene TRBV10-2; no firm D call. With 3 bases removed from V and 1 base from J, the gap between germline ends came to 4 bases. Germline V gene lookup returns CDR1 WSHSY and CDR2 SAAADI. The CDR3 extends over 14 amino acids. CDR3: CASSDRSGANVLTF. The CDR3 bases are TGCGCCAGCAGTGACAGGTCTGGGGCCAACGTCCTGACTTTC.

This chain joins TRBV19 and TRBJ1-6; tentative D call: TRBD1 (5 bases). The length of the CDR3 is 15 residues. V lost 5 bases and J 8 bases, leaving 16 bases between the germline ends. CDR1 is LNHDA and CDR2 is SQIVND in the germline V gene (reference sequence). The CDR3 spells CASSWAGVGDSPLHF. In DNA form, the CDR3 reads TGTGCCAGTAGTTGGGCGGGGGTTGGAGATTCACCCCTCCACTTT.

V and J are TRBV6-5 and TRBJ2-2; D gene uncertain. V lost 0 bases to trimming and J lost 2 bases, with 4 bases between them. CDR1 is MNHEY, CDR2 SVGAGI, per germline. The CDR3 covers 14 residues. CDR3 DNA sequence: TGTGCCAGCAGTTACTCGACCAACACCGGGGAGCTGTTTTTT. Protein product: CASSYSTNTGELFF.

The CDR3 sequence is CASSLESSVYNEQFF. CDR3 bases: TGTGCCAGCAGCTTAGAGAGTTCCGTTTACAATGAGCAGTTCTTC. This chain joins TRBV7-6 and TRBJ2-1; D is unclear. Germline assignment: CDR1 SGHVS and CDR2 FNYEAQ. The CDR3 is 15 amino acids. V was shortened by 1 base and J by 4 bases, with 11 bases between the two germline ends.

The V and J genes are TRBV6-5 and TRBJ2-3, with 8 bases aligning to TRBD1. V lost 3 bases and J lost 6; bases outside the gene matches: 11. Germline-derived CDR1 and CDR2 are MNHEY and SVGAGI. This CDR3 has 16 amino acids. The CDR3 is CASSYLGQGRMDTQYF. CDR3 in DNA: TGTGCCAGCAGTTATCTAGGACAGGGAAGGATGGATACGCAGTATTTT.

The chain employs TRBV6-1 and TRBJ1-2; no clear D. V gave up 3 bases and J gave up 6 bases, with 14 bases separating them. Germline assignment: CDR1 MNHNS and CDR2 SASEGT. This CDR3 is built from 14 residues. The CDR3 sequence: CASSEIPGWDGYTF. In nucleotides, the CDR3 is TGTGCCAGCAGTGAGATACCTGGGTGGGATGGCTACACCTTC.

Comments on this clone: This CDR3 fails to terminate in the conserved phenylalanine or tryptophan, so it likely reflects a read error. No DNA is shown, since the ends of the CDR3 on it are uncertain; the CDR3 is the one TCRdb lists. The chain joins TRBV10-1 to TRBJ1-4; the table calls TRBD1, which could not be checked here. In germline, CDR1 is WNHNN, CDR2 SYGVQD (reference sequence). The CDR3 length equals 12 residues, ends included. CDR3 region: CASSPTGQGLRG.

The chain carries TRBV11-1 and TRBJ2-2; 7 bases are a match to TRBD1. This CDR3 is built from 13 residues. Germline CDR1 reads SGHAT; CDR2 reads FQDESV (reference sequence). J gave up 8 bases and V 3 bases, and 3 bases lay outside the gene matches. The CDR3 loop reads CASSFDRAGELFF. CDR3 in DNA: TGTGCCAGCAGCTTCGACAGGGCTGGGGAGCTGTTTTTT.

There are a few counts of this clone. J is TRBJ1-5 and V is TRBV6-1; 9 bases fit TRBD1. The J segment lost 4 bases and the V segment lost 6 bases, leaving 7 bases of the junction unmatched. This CDR3 spans 15 amino acids. Germline values: CDR1 MNHNS, CDR2 SASEGT. The CDR3 nucleotides are TGTGCCAGCAGCAACTCCGGGACAGGGAATCAGCCCCAGCATTTT. Encoded protein: CASSNSGTGNQPQHF.

V gene TRBV4-1 combines with J gene TRBJ2-7; 9 nucleotides agree with TRBD2. Germline V CDR1 and CDR2: MGHRA, YSYEKL. The length of the CDR3 is 15 residues. J gave up 6 bases and V 2 bases, and 8 bases lay outside the gene matches. The CDR3 bases are TGCGCCAGCAGCCAATATAGCGGGGGACCTCTCGAGCAGTACTTC. Encoded protein: CASSQYSGGPLEQYF.

The chain carries TRBV10-2 and TRBJ2-7; D unclear. Deletions cut 0 bases from V and 6 bases from J, with 3 bases between. In germline, CDR1 is WSHSY, CDR2 SAAADI. The CDR3 is 11 residues long. The CDR3 sequence is CASSESLEQYF. The DNA for the CDR3 is TGCGCCAGCAGTGAGTCCCTCGAGCAGTACTTC.

The chain recombines TRBV5-1 with TRBJ2-7, with D possibly called TRBD1 or TRBD2 (5 bases each). V lost 0 bases to trimming and J lost 4 bases, with 11 bases between them. Germline V CDR1 and CDR2: SGHRS, YFSETQ. CDR3 length: 14 residues. The CDR3 sequence is CASSLASGRYEQYF. CDR3 coding DNA: TGCGCCAGCAGCTTGGCCTCGGGGCGATACGAGCAGTACTTC.

The gene calls are TRBV27 and TRBJ1-1; possible D gene TRBD1, 5 bases. The germline V and J ends were trimmed by 0 bases and 4 bases, with 9 bases remaining between them. The germline V gene has CDR1 MNHEY and CDR2 SMNVEV (reference sequence). CDR3 length: 14 amino acids. CDR3 amino acids: CASSLSRGSTEAFF. CDR3 coding DNA: TGTGCCAGCAGTTTATCAAGGGGCAGCACTGAAGCTTTCTTT.

The V gene is TRBV27, the J gene TRBJ2-1; D unclear. The V gene's germline CDR1 is MNHEY and CDR2 SMNVEV (reference sequence). The ends were cut back, 2 bases at V and 6 bases at J, with 5 bases in the middle. The CDR3 runs 12 residues. The CDR3 sequence: CASSLVGNEQFF. CDR3 in DNA: TGTGCCAGCAGTTTAGTGGGCAATGAGCAGTTCTTC.

The V and J genes are TRBV28 and TRBJ1-1; 7 positions agree with TRBD1. The ends lost 2 bases at V and 0 bases at J; junction bases unmatched: 9. Germline V gene sequence: CDR1 MDHEN, CDR2 SYDVKM. The CDR3 spans 17 residues. DNA of the CDR3: TGTGCCAGCAGTTTAGACCCGGGACAGTTCATGAACACTGAAGCTTTCTTT. Translation gives CASSLDPGQFMNTEAFF. Together with reference TRBV28 and TRBJ1-1, the CDR3 gives the full variable domain: DVKVTQSSRYLVKRTGEKVFLECVQDMDHENMFWYRQDPGLGLRLIYFSYDVKMKEKGDIPEGYSVSREKKERFSLILESASTNQTSMYLCASSLDPGQFMNTEAFFGQGTRLTVV.

In its sample, this clone was seen once. This sequence joins TRBV5-1 and TRBJ2-5; either TRBD1 or TRBD2 may fit D (5 bases each). The end of the DNA is better explained by TRBJ2-7, so the J call may be wrong. There are 13 residues in the CDR3. Germline loops: CDR1 SGHRS, CDR2 YFSETQ. CDR3 sequence: CASRGDHIYEQYF. Written as DNA, the CDR3 is TGCGCCAGCAGAGGGGACCATATCTACGAGCAGTACTTC.

The J gene is TRBJ2-2, the V gene TRBV7-9; D is uncertain. Germline V gives CDR1 SEHNR, CDR2 FQNEAQ (reference sequence). The CDR3 is made up of 14 amino acids. Trimming pared 0 bases from V and 6 bases from J, leaving 8 bases between. CDR3 nucleotides: TGTGCCAGCAGCTTAGCGTGGCCATCCGGGGAGCTGTTTTTT. It codes for CASSLAWPSGELFF. The full variable domain, rest sourced from reference TRBV7-9 and TRBJ2-2, is DTGVSQNPRHKITKRGQNVTFRCDPISEHNRLYWYRQTLGQGPEFLTYFQNEAQLEKSRLLSDRFSAERPKGSFSTLEIQRTEQGDSAMYLCASSLAWPSGELFFGEGSRLTVL.

V is TRBV6-5 and J is TRBJ2-2; TRBD1 matches at 9 bases. V was clipped by 6 bases and J by 6 bases; unmatched bases: 8. The CDR3 covers 15 residues. CDR1 and CDR2 (germline): MNHEY, SVGAGI. The CDR3 region is CASRTGTGRPGELFF. As DNA, the CDR3 is TGTGCCAGCAGGACCGGGACAGGGAGGCCCGGGGAGCTGTTTTTT.

The gene calls are TRBV11-2 and TRBJ1-2; no clear D gene. The CDR3 length is 14 residues. The germline V gene encodes CDR1 SGHAT and CDR2 FQNNGV. The V end was cut by 1 base, the J end by 2 bases, with 8 bases between. The CDR3 reads CASSLVGINYGYTF. Written as DNA, the CDR3 is TGTGCCAGCAGCTTAGTAGGGATAAACTATGGCTACACCTTC.

V gene TRBV19 combines with J gene TRBJ2-7; possible D gene TRBD1, 5 bases. V lost 5 bases and J 1 base, leaving 12 bases between the germline ends. Germline loops: CDR1 LNHDA, CDR2 SQIVND (reference sequence). The length of the CDR3 is 14 residues. In nucleotides, the CDR3 is TGTGCCAGTAGTCTCTACGGACAATCCTACGAGCAGTACTTC. It translates to CASSLYGQSYEQYF.

The chain is built from TRBV29-1 and TRBJ1-2, with TRBD1 as a possible D gene (5 bases). CDR1 SQVTM and CDR2 ANQGSEA come from the germline V gene. This CDR3 region has 13 residues. V was trimmed by 3 bases and J by 4 bases, leaving 12 bases between them. CDR3 bases: TGCAGCGTTGATTTGCCAGGGCCCTATGGCTACACCTTC. It translates to CSVDLPGPYGYTF.

The CDR3 DNA reads as TGTGCCAGCAGCGGGCAGGGCAGACCCAATGAGCAGTTCTTC. Its protein is CASSGQGRPNEQFF. The V and J genes are TRBV5-6 and TRBJ2-1; TRBD1 is a possible D gene (5 bases). CDR1 and CDR2 from the germline V gene are SGHDT and YYEEEE. Trimming took 4 bases from V and 6 from J, leaving 14 bases between them. The CDR3 consists of 14 residues.

J is TRBJ1-6 and V is TRBV14; D gene ambiguous. Germline V gene data show CDR1 as SGHDN and CDR2 as FVKESK. This CDR3 spans 13 amino acids. Trimming pared 5 bases from V and 10 bases from J, leaving 12 bases between. CDR3 residues: CASSWGVPSPLHF. Written as DNA, the CDR3 is TGTGCCAGCAGCTGGGGAGTCCCCTCACCCCTCCACTTT.